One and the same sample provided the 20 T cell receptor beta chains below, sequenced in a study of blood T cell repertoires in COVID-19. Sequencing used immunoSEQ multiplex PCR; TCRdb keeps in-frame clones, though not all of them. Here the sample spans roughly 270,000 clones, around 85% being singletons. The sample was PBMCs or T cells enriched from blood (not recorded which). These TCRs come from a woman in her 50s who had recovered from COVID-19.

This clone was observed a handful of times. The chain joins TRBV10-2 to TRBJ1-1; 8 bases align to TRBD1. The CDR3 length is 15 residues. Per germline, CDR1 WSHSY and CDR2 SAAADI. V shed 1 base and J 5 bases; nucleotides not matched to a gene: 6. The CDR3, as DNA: TGCGCCAGCAGTGAGTGGCAGGGGGCGCGAACTGAAGCTTTCTTT. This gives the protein CASSEWQGARTEAFF.

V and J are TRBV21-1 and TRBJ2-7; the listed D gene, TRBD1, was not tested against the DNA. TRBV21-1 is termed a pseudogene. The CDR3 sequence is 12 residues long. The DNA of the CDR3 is TGTGCCAGCCCACGACATGGCCGCGAGCAGTACTTC. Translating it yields CASPRHGREQYF.

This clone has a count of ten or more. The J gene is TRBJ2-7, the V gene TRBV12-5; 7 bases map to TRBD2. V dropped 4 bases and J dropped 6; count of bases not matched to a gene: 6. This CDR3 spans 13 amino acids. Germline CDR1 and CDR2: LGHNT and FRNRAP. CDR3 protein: CASGSGGLVEQYF. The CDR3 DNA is TGTGCTAGTGGTTCGGGAGGCTTGGTCGAGCAGTACTTC.

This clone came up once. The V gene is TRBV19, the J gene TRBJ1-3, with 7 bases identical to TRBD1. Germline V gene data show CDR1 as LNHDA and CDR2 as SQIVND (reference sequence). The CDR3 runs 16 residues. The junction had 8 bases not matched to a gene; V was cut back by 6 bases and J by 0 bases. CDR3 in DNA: TGTGCCAGTAGACCTTGGACAGGCCGCTCTGGAAACACCATATATTTT. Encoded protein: CASRPWTGRSGNTIYF.

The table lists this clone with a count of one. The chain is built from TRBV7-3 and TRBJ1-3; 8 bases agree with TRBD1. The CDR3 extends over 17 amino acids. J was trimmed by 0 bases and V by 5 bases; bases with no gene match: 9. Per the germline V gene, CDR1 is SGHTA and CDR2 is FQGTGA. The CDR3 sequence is CASSPGGTGLSGNTIYF. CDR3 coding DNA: TGTGCCAGCAGCCCAGGGGGCACAGGCCTCTCTGGAAACACCATATATTTT.

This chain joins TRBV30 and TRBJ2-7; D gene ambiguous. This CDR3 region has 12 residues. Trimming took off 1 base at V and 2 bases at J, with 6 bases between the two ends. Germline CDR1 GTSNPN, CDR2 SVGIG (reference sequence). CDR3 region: CAWSGATYEQYF. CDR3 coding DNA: TGTGCCTGGAGTGGTGCGACCTACGAGCAGTACTTC.

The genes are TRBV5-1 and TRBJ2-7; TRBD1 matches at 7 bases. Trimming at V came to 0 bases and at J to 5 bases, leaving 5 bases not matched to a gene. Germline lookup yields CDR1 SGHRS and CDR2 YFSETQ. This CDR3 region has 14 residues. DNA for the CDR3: TGCGCCAGCAGCTTGGGGTCAGGGGGACACGAGCAGTACTTC. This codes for CASSLGSGGHEQYF.

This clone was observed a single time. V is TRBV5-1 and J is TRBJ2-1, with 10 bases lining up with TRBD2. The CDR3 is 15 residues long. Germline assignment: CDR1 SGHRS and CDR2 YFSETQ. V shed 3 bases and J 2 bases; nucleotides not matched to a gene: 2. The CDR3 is CASSSTSGPYNEQFF. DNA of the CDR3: TGCGCCAGCAGCTCGACTAGCGGGCCCTACAATGAGCAGTTCTTC. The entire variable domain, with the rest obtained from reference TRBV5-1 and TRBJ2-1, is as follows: KAGVTQTPRYLIKTRGQQVTLSCSPISGHRSVSWYQQTPGQGLQFLFEYFSETQRNKGNFPGRFSGRQFSNSRSEMNVSTLELGDSALYLCASSSTSGPYNEQFFGPGTRLTVL.

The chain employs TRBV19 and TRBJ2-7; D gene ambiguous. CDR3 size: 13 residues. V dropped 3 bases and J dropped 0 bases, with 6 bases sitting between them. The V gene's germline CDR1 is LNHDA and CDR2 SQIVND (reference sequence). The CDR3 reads CASSIDNSYEQYF. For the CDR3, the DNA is TGTGCCAGTAGTATCGACAACTCCTACGAGCAGTACTTC. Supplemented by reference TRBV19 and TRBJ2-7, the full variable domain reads DGGITQSPKYLFRKEGQNVTLSCEQNLNHDAMYWYRQDPGQGLRLIYYSQIVNDFQKGDIAEGYSVSREKKESFPLTVTSAQKNPTAFYLCASSIDNSYEQYFGPGTRLTVT.

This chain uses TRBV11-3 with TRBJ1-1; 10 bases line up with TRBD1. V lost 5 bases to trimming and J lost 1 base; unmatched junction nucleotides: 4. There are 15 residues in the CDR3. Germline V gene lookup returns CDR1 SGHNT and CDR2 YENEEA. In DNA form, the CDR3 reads TGTGCCAGCAGCCCGGGGACAGGGGAGAACACTGAAGCTTTCTTT. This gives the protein CASSPGTGENTEAFF. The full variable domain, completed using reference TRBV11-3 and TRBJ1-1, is EAGVVQSPRYKIIEKKQPVAFWCNPISGHNTLYWYLQNLGQGPELLIRYENEEAVDDSQLPKDRFSAERLKGVDSTLKIQPAELGDSAVYLCASSPGTGENTEAFFGQGTRLTVV.

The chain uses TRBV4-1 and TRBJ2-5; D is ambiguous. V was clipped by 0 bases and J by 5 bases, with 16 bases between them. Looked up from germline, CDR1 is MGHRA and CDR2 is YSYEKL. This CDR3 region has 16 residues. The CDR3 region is CASSQDSRLTTETQYF. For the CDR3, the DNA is TGCGCCAGCAGCCAAGATTCGAGACTCACCACCGAGACCCAGTACTTC.

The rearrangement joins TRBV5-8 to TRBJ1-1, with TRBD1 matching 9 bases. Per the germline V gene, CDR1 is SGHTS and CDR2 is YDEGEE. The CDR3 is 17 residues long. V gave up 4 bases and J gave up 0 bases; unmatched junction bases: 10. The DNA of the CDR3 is TGTGCCAGCAGCACGGGACAGGGAATCTTGGTGAACACTGAAGCTTTCTTT. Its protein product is CASSTGQGILVNTEAFF.

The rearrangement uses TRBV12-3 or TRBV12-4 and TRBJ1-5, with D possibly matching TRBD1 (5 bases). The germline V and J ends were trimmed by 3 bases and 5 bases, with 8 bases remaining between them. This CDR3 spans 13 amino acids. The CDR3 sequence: CASSFVGDQPQHF. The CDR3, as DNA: TGTGCCAGCAGTTTCGTAGGGGATCAGCCCCAGCATTTT.

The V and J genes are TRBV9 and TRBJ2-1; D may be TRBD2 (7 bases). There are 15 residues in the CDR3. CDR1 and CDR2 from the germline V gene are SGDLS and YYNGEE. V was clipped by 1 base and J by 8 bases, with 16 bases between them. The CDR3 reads CASSVKEGGTDEQFF. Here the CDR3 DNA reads TGTGCCAGCAGCGTAAAGGAGGGGGGGACCGATGAGCAGTTCTTC. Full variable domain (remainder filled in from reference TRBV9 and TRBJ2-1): DSGVTQTPKHLITATGQRVTLRCSPRSGDLSVYWYQQSLDQGLQFLIQYYNGEERAKGNILERFSAQQFPDLHSELNLSSLELGDSALYFCASSVKEGGTDEQFFGPGTRLTVL.

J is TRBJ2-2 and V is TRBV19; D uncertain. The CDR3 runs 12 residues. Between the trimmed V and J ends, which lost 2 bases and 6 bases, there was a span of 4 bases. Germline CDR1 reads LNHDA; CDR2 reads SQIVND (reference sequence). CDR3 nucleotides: TGTGCCAGTAGTATATTCGCCGGGGAGCTGTTTTTT. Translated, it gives CASSIFAGELFF.

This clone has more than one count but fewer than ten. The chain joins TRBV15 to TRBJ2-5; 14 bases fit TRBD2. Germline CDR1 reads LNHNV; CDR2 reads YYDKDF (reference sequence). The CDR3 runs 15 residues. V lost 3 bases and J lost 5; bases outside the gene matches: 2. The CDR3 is CATSRTSGGAETQYF. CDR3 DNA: TGTGCCACCAGCAGGACTAGCGGGGGGGCGGAGACCCAGTACTTC.

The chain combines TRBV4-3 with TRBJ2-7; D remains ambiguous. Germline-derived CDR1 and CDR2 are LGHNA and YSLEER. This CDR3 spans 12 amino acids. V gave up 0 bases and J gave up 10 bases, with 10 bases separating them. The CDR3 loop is CASSQDSVRQYF. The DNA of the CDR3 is TGCGCCAGCAGCCAAGACAGCGTTCGCCAGTACTTC.

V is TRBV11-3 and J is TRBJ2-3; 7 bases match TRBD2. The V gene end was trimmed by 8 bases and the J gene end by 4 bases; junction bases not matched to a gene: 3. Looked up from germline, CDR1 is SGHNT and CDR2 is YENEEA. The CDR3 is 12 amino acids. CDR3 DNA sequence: TGTGCCAGCGCGGGGGAATCAGATACGCAGTATTTT. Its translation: CASAGESDTQYF.

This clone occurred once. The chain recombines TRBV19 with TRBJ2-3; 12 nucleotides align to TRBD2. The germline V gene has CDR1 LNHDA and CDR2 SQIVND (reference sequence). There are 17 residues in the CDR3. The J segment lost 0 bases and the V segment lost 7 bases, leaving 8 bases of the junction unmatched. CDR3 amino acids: CASTERTSGVSTDTQYF. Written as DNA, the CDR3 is TGTGCCAGTACAGAAAGGACTAGCGGGGTGAGCACAGATACGCAGTATTTT. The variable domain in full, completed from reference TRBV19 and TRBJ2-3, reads DGGITQSPKYLFRKEGQNVTLSCEQNLNHDAMYWYRQDPGQGLRLIYYSQIVNDFQKGDIAEGYSVSREKKESFPLTVTSAQKNPTAFYLCASTERTSGVSTDTQYFGPGTRLTVL.

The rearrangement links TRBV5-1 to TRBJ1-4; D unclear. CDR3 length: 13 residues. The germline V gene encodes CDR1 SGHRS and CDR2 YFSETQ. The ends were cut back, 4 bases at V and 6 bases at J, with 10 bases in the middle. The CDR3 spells CASSPRPDEKLFF. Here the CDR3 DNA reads TGCGCCAGCAGCCCCAGGCCGGATGAAAAACTGTTTTTT.